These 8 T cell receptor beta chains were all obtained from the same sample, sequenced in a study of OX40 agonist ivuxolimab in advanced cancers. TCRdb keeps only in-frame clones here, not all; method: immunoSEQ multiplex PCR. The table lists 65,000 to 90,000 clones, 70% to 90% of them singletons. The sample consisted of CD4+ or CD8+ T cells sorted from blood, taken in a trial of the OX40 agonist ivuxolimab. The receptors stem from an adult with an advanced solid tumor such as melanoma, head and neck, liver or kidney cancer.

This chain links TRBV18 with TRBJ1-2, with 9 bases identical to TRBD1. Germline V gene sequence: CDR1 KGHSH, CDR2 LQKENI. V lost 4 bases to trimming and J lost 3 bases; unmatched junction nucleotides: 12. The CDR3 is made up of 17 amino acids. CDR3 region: CASSRTLGQGEDYGYTF. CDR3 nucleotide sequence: TGTGCCAGCTCACGGACTTTGGGACAGGGAGAGGACTATGGCTACACCTTC.

The CDR3 loop reads CASSFDRLNTEAFF. The DNA of the CDR3 is TGCGCCAGCAGCTTTGACAGACTGAACACTGAAGCTTTCTTT. The gene calls are TRBV5-1 and TRBJ1-1; possibly TRBD1 for D (5 bases). This CDR3 has 14 residues. V shed 2 bases and J shed 0 bases, with 8 bases lying between them. CDR1 and CDR2 from the germline V gene are SGHRS and YFSETQ.

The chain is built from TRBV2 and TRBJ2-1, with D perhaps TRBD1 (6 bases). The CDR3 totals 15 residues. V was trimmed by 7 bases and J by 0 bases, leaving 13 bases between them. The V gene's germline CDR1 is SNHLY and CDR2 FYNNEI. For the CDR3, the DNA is TGTGCCAGCATCAACAGGGACCTCTCCTACAATGAGCAGTTCTTC. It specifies CASINRDLSYNEQFF.

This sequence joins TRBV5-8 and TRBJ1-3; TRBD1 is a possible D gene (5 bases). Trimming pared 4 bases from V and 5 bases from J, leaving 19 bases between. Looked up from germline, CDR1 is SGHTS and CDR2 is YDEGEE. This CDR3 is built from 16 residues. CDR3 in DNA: TGTGCCAGCAGCCTCCTTAACTGGGGCGGTCGAAACACCATATATTTT. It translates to CASSLLNWGGRNTIYF.

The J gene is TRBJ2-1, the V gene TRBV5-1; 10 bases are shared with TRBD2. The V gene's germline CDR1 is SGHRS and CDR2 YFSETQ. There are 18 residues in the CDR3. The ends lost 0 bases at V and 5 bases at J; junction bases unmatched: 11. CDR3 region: CASSLGTSGAWGDNEQFF. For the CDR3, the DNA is TGCGCCAGCAGCTTGGGGACTAGCGGAGCTTGGGGGGACAATGAGCAGTTCTTC.

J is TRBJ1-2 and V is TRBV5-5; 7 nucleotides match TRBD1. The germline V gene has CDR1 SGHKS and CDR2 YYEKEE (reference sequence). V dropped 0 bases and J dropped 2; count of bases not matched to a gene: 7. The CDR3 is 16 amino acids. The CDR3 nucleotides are TGTGCCAGCAGCTTGGCGGTGGAAGGGGGCAACTATGGCTACACCTTC. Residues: CASSLAVEGGNYGYTF.

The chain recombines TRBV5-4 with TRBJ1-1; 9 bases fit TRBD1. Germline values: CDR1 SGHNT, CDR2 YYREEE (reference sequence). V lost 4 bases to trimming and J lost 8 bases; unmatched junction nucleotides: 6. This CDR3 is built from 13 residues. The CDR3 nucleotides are TGTGCCAGCAGCCCCGGGACAGGGCGGGAAGCTTTCTTT. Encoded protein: CASSPGTGREAFF.

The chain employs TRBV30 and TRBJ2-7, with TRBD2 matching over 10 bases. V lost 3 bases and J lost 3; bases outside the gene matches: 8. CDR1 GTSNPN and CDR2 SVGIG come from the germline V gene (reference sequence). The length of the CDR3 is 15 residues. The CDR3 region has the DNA TGTGCCTGGAGGGAGGGGACTAGCGTGGTCTACGAGCAGTACTTC. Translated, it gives CAWREGTSVVYEQYF.